The 27 T cell receptor beta chains below come from one sample, sequenced in a study of T cells in Graves' hyperthyroidism and ophthalmopathy. Amplification targeted TCR beta CDR3 regions from RNA transcripts. HTBI primers were employed in a first-round RT-PCR of the TCR CDR3. TCRdb itself ran the multiplex PCR reads through MiXCR, one entry per CDR3 protein. The sample records around 440,000 distinct CDR3 sequences, around 16% being singletons. The sample consisted of blood. The source is a woman aged 18-29 years with Graves' hyperthyroidism.

This clonotype came up a few times. V usage is TRBV20-1 and J usage is TRBJ2-1; 9 bases are shared with TRBD2. V was pared by 0 bases and J by 1 base, with 7 bases of the junction left unmatched. The CDR3 is made up of 17 amino acids. Germline V gives CDR1 DFQATT, CDR2 SNEGSKA (reference sequence). The CDR3 DNA reads as TGCAGTGCTAGAGATCGATGGCGGGAGGGGTCCTACAATGAGCAGTTCTTC. Its translation is CSARDRWREGSYNEQFF.

This clonotype was recorded at least ten times. This chain connects TRBV11-2 to TRBJ1-6; 7 positions agree with TRBD1. The V and J ends lost 5 bases and 5 bases, in that order; junction bases with no gene match: 12. The CDR3 is made up of 17 amino acids. Germline V gene lookup returns CDR1 SGHAT and CDR2 FQNNGV. The CDR3: CASSRLSFQGDNSPLHF. For the CDR3, the DNA is TGTGCCAGCAGCCGGCTATCATTTCAGGGGGATAATTCACCCCTCCACTTT.

In its sample, this clonotype was seen many times. V is TRBV7-8 and J is TRBJ2-7; D call uncertain. The germline CDR1 and CDR2 sequences are SGHVS and FQNEAQ. The CDR3 extends over 15 amino acids. The V end was cut by 4 bases, the J end by 3 bases, with 16 bases between. In DNA form, the CDR3 reads TGTGCCAGCAGCTCGCCGGGCAGCACCCTCTACGAGCAGTACTTC. Its protein product is CASSSPGSTLYEQYF.

This clonotype was seen a handful of times. The gene calls are TRBV19 and TRBJ2-7; 10 bases line up with TRBD1. The germline gives CDR1 LNHDA, CDR2 SQIVND (reference sequence). Trimming cost V 6 bases and J 2 bases; bases outside gene matches: 7. The CDR3 contains 15 residues. The CDR3 sequence is CASRDGTGETYEQYF. CDR3 DNA sequence: TGTGCCAGTAGGGACGGGACAGGGGAAACCTACGAGCAGTACTTC.

The chain links TRBV19 to TRBJ2-7; 9 bases fit TRBD1. This CDR3 is 16 amino acids long. The V and J ends lost 4 bases and 5 bases, in that order; junction bases with no gene match: 12. Germline V gene data show CDR1 as LNHDA and CDR2 as SQIVND (reference sequence). The CDR3 reads CASSTIPGQGRDEQYF. The CDR3, as DNA: TGTGCCAGTAGTACCATACCGGGACAGGGAAGAGACGAGCAGTACTTC.

This clonotype was counted between two and nine times. The CDR3: CASSQAGAQPQHF. In nucleotides, the CDR3 is TGTGCCAGCAGCCAAGCGGGAGCTCAGCCCCAGCATTTT. The chain recombines TRBV4-2 with TRBJ1-5, with D hard to call. Germline CDR1 and CDR2: LGHNA and YNFKEQ. V lost 1 base and J lost 6, with 7 bases in between. This CDR3 has 13 amino acids.

This clonotype was counted ten times or more. V is TRBV20-1 and J is TRBJ2-7; 8 bases agree with TRBD2. V lost 0 bases and J lost 3; bases outside the gene matches: 19. Germline V lookup: CDR1 DFQATT, CDR2 SNEGSKA (reference sequence). CDR3 length equals 19 residues. The CDR3 here is CSARDPHRLASGLFYEQYF. The CDR3 region has the DNA TGCAGTGCTAGAGATCCCCACCGGTTGGCTAGCGGGTTATTCTACGAGCAGTACTTC.

This clonotype was detected only a few times. This sequence joins TRBV18 and TRBJ2-5; D perhaps matches TRBD1 (6 bases). Trimming took off 3 bases at V and 0 bases at J, with 11 bases between the two ends. The germline CDR1 and CDR2 sequences are KGHSH and LQKENI. CDR3 length: 15 residues. The CDR3 region has the DNA TGTGCCAGCTCACCGCTACAGGGTTACCAAGAGACCCAGTACTTC. Its protein is CASSPLQGYQETQYF.

This clonotype was counted at least ten times. V is TRBV24-1 and J is TRBJ2-2; maybe TRBD1 (5 bases). Trimming removed 3 bases at V and 5 bases at J, with 9 bases between. The length of the CDR3 is 14 residues. CDR1 and CDR2 from the germline V gene are KGHDR and SFDVKD. The CDR3 region has the DNA TGTGCCACCAGTGATCCTCGACAGACCGGGGAGCTGTTTTTT. Encoded protein: CATSDPRQTGELFF.

The J gene is TRBJ1-5, the V gene TRBV20-1; no reliable D call. Trimming stripped 4 bases from V and 0 bases from J, with 7 bases between. The length of the CDR3 is 13 residues. Looked up from germline, CDR1 is DFQATT and CDR2 is SNEGSKA (reference sequence). The CDR3 coding sequence is TGCAGTGCTATGATCAATAGCAATCAGCCCCAGCATTTT. This sequence encodes CSAMINSNQPQHF.

This clonotype was picked up many times. V and J are TRBV6-1 and TRBJ1-1; D gene uncertain. The CDR3 has 16 amino acids. Per the germline V gene, CDR1 is MNHNS and CDR2 is SASEGT. Trimming shortened V by 6 bases and J by 4 bases, and 21 bases separated the two germline ends. The CDR3 region is CASSSPRTGVATEAFF. CDR3 sequence (DNA): TGTGCCAGCAGCTCTCCCCGGACCGGGGTGGCCACTGAAGCTTTCTTT.

This clonotype has more than one count but fewer than ten. This rearrangement joins TRBV9 to TRBJ2-2, with D perhaps TRBD1 or TRBD2 (5 bases each). Between the trimmed V and J ends, which lost 3 bases and 8 bases, there was a span of 11 bases. The CDR3 contains 13 residues. The germline V gene encodes CDR1 SGDLS and CDR2 YYNGEE. CDR3 protein: CASSGDVGGELFF. In DNA form, the CDR3 reads TGTGCCAGCAGCGGGGACGTAGGAGGGGAGCTGTTTTTT.

This clonotype was counted at least ten times. This sequence joins TRBV20-1 and TRBJ1-6, with D unclear. Between the trimmed V and J ends, which lost 3 bases and 0 bases, there was a span of 9 bases. This CDR3 is 15 amino acids long. Germline loops: CDR1 DFQATT, CDR2 SNEGSKA (reference sequence). The CDR3 bases are TGCAGTGCTAGGGGTGGTAGCTCCTATAATTCACCCCTCCACTTT. Translated: CSARGGSSYNSPLHF.

There are many counts of this clonotype. This rearrangement joins TRBV11-2 to TRBJ2-7; D is unclear. This CDR3 has 15 amino acids. Looked up from germline, CDR1 is SGHAT and CDR2 is FQNNGV. V dropped 1 base and J dropped 1 base, with 11 bases sitting between them. The CDR3 spells CASSLGPGPSYEQYF. CDR3 in DNA: TGTGCCAGCAGCTTAGGGCCGGGTCCGTCCTACGAGCAGTACTTC.

The V gene is TRBV7-9, the J gene TRBJ1-3; no definite D call. CDR1 is SEHNR, CDR2 FQNEAQ, per germline (reference sequence). The CDR3 extends over 14 amino acids. With 0 bases removed from V and 7 bases from J, the gap between germline ends came to 10 bases. DNA of the CDR3: TGTGCCAGCAGCTTAGCAGGTGGTAGCAACACCATATATTTT. Translating gives CASSLAGGSNTIYF.

In this sample, this clonotype turned up once. The chain couples TRBV19 to TRBJ2-7; 7 bases are shared with TRBD1. CDR1 LNHDA and CDR2 SQIVND come from the germline V gene (reference sequence). The CDR3 has 14 amino acids. The trim removed 4 bases at V and 6 bases at J, leaving 9 bases unmatched. The DNA of the CDR3 is TGTGCCAGTAGTACAAGGGGGCGAGGGGGCGAGCAGTACTTC. Protein product: CASSTRGRGGEQYF.

This clonotype was seen more than once but under ten times. V and J are TRBV5-5 and TRBJ1-4; 8 nucleotides line up with TRBD1. J lost 3 bases, V lost 1 base, and 11 bases had no gene match. CDR1 and CDR2 (germline): SGHKS, YYEKEE (reference sequence). The CDR3 loop spans 18 amino acids. The CDR3 DNA follows: TGTGCCAGCAGCTTGTTTGGATTCAGGGGGCGAGCTAATGAAAAACTGTTTTTT. It encodes CASSLFGFRGRANEKLFF.

This chain links TRBV20-1 with TRBJ2-1, with D tentatively TRBD2 (7 bases). The length of the CDR3 is 16 residues. Germline CDR1 reads DFQATT; CDR2 reads SNEGSKA (reference sequence). The V end lost 0 bases, the J end lost 3 bases, and 15 bases lay between the germline ends. CDR3 region: CSARDIEGGGYNEQFF. The CDR3 DNA sequence: TGCAGTGCTAGAGATATTGAGGGGGGGGGCTACAATGAGCAGTTCTTC.

There are many counts of this clonotype. This chain joins TRBV5-1 and TRBJ2-1, with TRBD2 matching over 9 bases. This CDR3 is 15 amino acids long. Germline CDR1 and CDR2: SGHRS and YFSETQ. J was trimmed by 5 bases and V by 0 bases; bases with no gene match: 3. The CDR3 is CASSLGLADNNEQFF. The CDR3 nucleotides read TGCGCCAGCAGCTTGGGACTAGCGGACAACAATGAGCAGTTCTTC.

At least ten counts were recorded for this clonotype. V is TRBV20-1 and J is TRBJ1-2; 7 positions match TRBD1. V gave up 3 bases and J gave up 2 bases; unmatched junction bases: 0. Germline assignment: CDR1 DFQATT and CDR2 SNEGSKA (reference sequence). CDR3 length: 12 residues. DNA for the CDR3: TGCAGTGCTAGGACAGGGAACTATGGCTACACCTTC. Protein product: CSARTGNYGYTF.

This clonotype was seen ten or more times. The gene calls are TRBV7-2 and TRBJ1-6; 9 nucleotides align to TRBD1. CDR1 and CDR2 from the germline V gene are SGHTA and FQGNSA. V lost 1 base, J lost 6 bases, and 1 base stayed unmatched. This CDR3 has 15 amino acids. CDR3 protein: CASSLGGQGNSPLHF. The CDR3 bases are TGTGCCAGCAGCTTAGGGGGACAGGGTAATTCACCCCTCCACTTT.

The V gene is TRBV5-1, the J gene TRBJ1-2, with 8 bases fitting TRBD1. The CDR3 loop spans 17 amino acids. V trimming: 4 bases; J trimming: 0 bases; junction bases outside the gene matches: 11. Per the germline V gene, CDR1 is SGHRS and CDR2 is YFSETQ. The CDR3 DNA follows: TGCGCCAGCAGCACAGGACAGGGCGACCAAGCTAACTATGGCTACACCTTC. It codes for CASSTGQGDQANYGYTF.

This clonotype was detected a few times. This sequence joins TRBV6-1 and TRBJ1-1, with a tentative D call TRBD1 (6 bases). V lost 5 bases and J lost 1, with 14 bases in between. Germline assignment: CDR1 MNHNS and CDR2 SASEGT. There are 15 residues in the CDR3. CDR3 protein: CASSTSGAGNTEAFF. The CDR3 region has the DNA TGTGCCAGCAGTACCTCGGGGGCCGGGAACACTGAAGCTTTCTTT.

This clonotype was found many times. The V gene is TRBV28, the J gene TRBJ1-1; no clear D gene. In germline, CDR1 is MDHEN, CDR2 SYDVKM. This CDR3 is 12 amino acids long. With 7 bases removed from V and 8 bases from J, the gap between germline ends came to 14 bases. The CDR3 reads CASTRHIKEAFF. The CDR3 DNA reads TGTGCCAGCACAAGACACATTAAGGAAGCTTTCTTT.

This clonotype has at least ten counts. V is TRBV3-1 and J is TRBJ2-3; 7 bases match TRBD2. The germline gives CDR1 LGHDT, CDR2 YNNKEL (reference sequence). The CDR3 sequence is 16 residues long. The J segment lost 4 bases and the V segment lost 0 bases, leaving 7 bases of the junction unmatched. The CDR3 nucleotides read TGTGCCAGCAGCCAAGAGTGGGGGAGGGCCTCAGATACGCAGTATTTT. Translating gives CASSQEWGRASDTQYF.

This clonotype was seen ten or more times. The genes are TRBV28 and TRBJ2-7; no clear D. With 4 bases removed from V and 2 bases from J, the gap between germline ends came to 6 bases. From germline, CDR1 is MDHEN and CDR2 SYDVKM. CDR3 size: 12 residues. CDR3 residues: CASSSDTYEQYF. In DNA form, the CDR3 reads TGTGCCAGCAGTTCCGACACCTACGAGCAGTACTTC.

This clonotype has only a few counts. This chain's CDR3 is CASSAQAGILTDTQYF. DNA of the CDR3: TGTGCCAGCAGCGCACAAGCGGGAATCCTCACAGATACGCAGTATTTT. The chain combines TRBV2 with TRBJ2-3; 7 bases fit TRBD2. J lost 2 bases, V lost 6 bases, and 11 bases had no gene match. This CDR3 has 16 residues. From germline, CDR1 is SNHLY and CDR2 FYNNEI.